This TCR beta chain was retrieved from a study of blood T cell repertoires in COVID-19. On the study more broadly: T cells, B-cell-depleted T cells, or PBMCs provided the cDNA or gDNA that served as material.

Germline assignment: CDR1 SNHLY and CDR2 FYNNEI. Trimming pared 7 bases from V and 7 bases from J, leaving 8 bases between. CDR3 length: 11 amino acids. The method was immunoSEQ multiplex PCR; TCRdb's version includes in-frame clones alone and lacks a portion of them. The sample has 150,000 to 200,000 clones, about nine tenths seen once. The cohort comprised adults aged roughly 18 to 95 years residing in 24 US areas. Recovered status applied to Cohort 3 donors who had two consecutive negative PCRs. It also applied to those with clearance or with symptom resolution. Sequenced: PBMCs or T cells enriched from blood (not recorded which). This receptor was taken from a woman aged 25 to 39 who had recovered from COVID-19. The chain carries TRBV2 and TRBJ2-4; D is ambiguous. The CDR3 reads CASNDENIQYF. In DNA form, the CDR3 reads TGTGCCAGCAACGATGAGAACATTCAGTACTTC.